The rows below give T cell receptor beta chains drawn from one sample of a study of Tregs in tolerant kidney transplant recipients. TCRdb keeps only in-frame clones here, not all; method: immunoSEQ multiplex PCR. This table has 75,000 to 85,000 clones, approximately 89% appearing once. The specimen comprised Tregs from blood, sampled before the transplant. The receptors originated from a human donor who received a combined kidney and bone marrow transplant. The CDR3 runs from the conserved cysteine through the conserved F or W. The order of the fields is V gene, J gene, D gene, clone size, CDR3 protein, CDR3 DNA. A D gene is named only where the DNA matches it firmly. Expanded clones get a size class; other rows say once, few or many, or leave the size out.

V gene: TRBV15; J gene: TRBJ2-7; D gene: TRBD2; clone size: once; CDR3 protein: CATSRAASGIHEQYF; CDR3 DNA: TGTGCCACCAGCAGAGCTGCTAGCGGTATTCACGAGCAGTACTTC
V gene: TRBV7-3; J gene: TRBJ2-2; D gene: TRBD2; clone size: -; CDR3 protein: CASSFSGRTGELFF; CDR3 DNA: TGTGCCAGCAGCTTCAGCGGGAGGACCGGGGAGCTGTTTTTT
V gene: TRBV7-9; J gene: TRBJ2-1; D gene: -; clone size: -; CDR3 protein: CASSGTGLSSVASYNEQFF; CDR3 DNA: TGTGCCAGCAGCGGTACAGGGCTTTCATCGGTGGCTTCCTACAATGAGCAGTTCTTC
V gene: TRBV4-2; J gene: TRBJ1-5; D gene: -; clone size: -; CDR3 protein: CASSPRTDNQPQHF; CDR3 DNA: TGTGCCAGCAGCCCTCGGACAGATAATCAGCCCCAGCATTTT
V gene: TRBV5-1; J gene: TRBJ2-1; D gene: TRBD2; clone size: -; CDR3 protein: CASSPGTSGYNEQFF; CDR3 DNA: TGCGCCAGCAGCCCGGGGACTAGCGGCTACAATGAGCAGTTCTTC
V gene: TRBV7-2; J gene: TRBJ2-5; D gene: -; clone size: once; CDR3 protein: CASRSQETQYF; CDR3 DNA: TGTGCCAGCAGGAGTCAAGAGACCCAGTACTTC
V gene: TRBV11-3; J gene: TRBJ2-1; D gene: -; clone size: -; CDR3 protein: CASSLSEEQFF; CDR3 DNA: TGTGCCAGCAGCCTCTCTGAAGAGCAGTTCTTC
V gene: TRBV7-3; J gene: TRBJ1-2; D gene: TRBD1; clone size: once; CDR3 protein: CASSLRQGANYGYTF; CDR3 DNA: TGTGCCAGCAGCCTAAGACAGGGAGCTAACTATGGCTACACCTTC
V gene: TRBV18; J gene: TRBJ2-5; D gene: -; clone size: -; CDR3 protein: CASSPFKEETQYF; CDR3 DNA: TGTGCCAGCTCACCGTTTAAGGAAGAGACCCAGTACTTC
V gene: TRBV2; J gene: TRBJ1-5; D gene: -; clone size: -; CDR3 protein: CASSSQSRQPQHF; CDR3 DNA: TGTGCCAGCAGTTCTCAGTCGCGTCAGCCCCAGCATTTT
V gene: TRBV5-4; J gene: TRBJ2-7; D gene: TRBD2; clone size: -; CDR3 protein: CASSFGGGPFFYEQYF; CDR3 DNA: TGTGCCAGCAGCTTCGGGGGAGGGCCCTTCTTCTACGAGCAGTACTTC
V gene: TRBV5-4; J gene: TRBJ1-2; D gene: -; clone size: -; CDR3 protein: CASRTRLRPGYTF; CDR3 DNA: TGTGCCAGCCGCACACGCCTTCGCCCCGGCTACACCTTC
V gene: TRBV28; J gene: TRBJ1-2; D gene: -; clone size: once; CDR3 protein: CASSPSVGYTF; CDR3 DNA: TGTGCCAGCAGTCCCAGTGTTGGCTACACCTTC
V gene: TRBV5-8; J gene: TRBJ2-2; D gene: -; clone size: -; CDR3 protein: CASSPQRGIGTGELFF; CDR3 DNA: TGTGCCAGCAGCCCCCAGAGAGGGATTGGGACCGGGGAGCTGTTTTTT
V gene: TRBV7-2; J gene: TRBJ2-1; D gene: TRBD1; clone size: -; CDR3 protein: CASSLVGQGSNEQFF; CDR3 DNA: TGTGCCAGCAGCTTAGTGGGACAGGGGTCTAATGAGCAGTTCTTC
V gene: TRBV11-2; J gene: TRBJ1-1; D gene: -; clone size: -; CDR3 protein: CASSLVNPTEAFF; CDR3 DNA: TGTGCCAGCAGCTTAGTCAATCCCACTGAAGCTTTCTTT
V gene: TRBV27; J gene: TRBJ2-7; D gene: -; clone size: -; CDR3 protein: CASRGAAYEQYF; CDR3 DNA: TGTGCCAGCAGGGGGGCGGCCTACGAGCAGTACTTC
V gene: TRBV29-1; J gene: TRBJ2-1; D gene: -; clone size: -; CDR3 protein: CSVGTQYNEQFF; CDR3 DNA: TGCAGCGTCGGGACTCAGTACAATGAGCAGTTCTTC
V gene: TRBV11-2; J gene: TRBJ2-4; D gene: TRBD1; clone size: -; CDR3 protein: CASSLEAGQTGGENIQYF; CDR3 DNA: TGTGCCAGCAGCTTAGAAGCCGGACAAACAGGGGGCGAAAACATTCAGTACTTC
V gene: TRBV19; J gene: TRBJ2-2; D gene: TRBD1; clone size: few; CDR3 protein: CASSGNRGLAGELFF; CDR3 DNA: TGTGCCAGTAGTGGGAACAGGGGGCTAGCCGGGGAGCTGTTTTTT
V gene: TRBV5-1; J gene: TRBJ2-5; D gene: -; clone size: once; CDR3 protein: CASSLGRGGETQYF; CDR3 DNA: TGCGCCAGCAGCTTGGGCAGGGGTGGGGAGACCCAGTACTTC
V gene: TRBV5-1; J gene: TRBJ2-3; D gene: TRBD2; clone size: -; CDR3 protein: CASSFVGTSVTDTQYF; CDR3 DNA: TGCGCCAGCAGCTTTGTTGGGACTAGCGTGACAGATACGCAGTATTTT
V gene: TRBV2; J gene: TRBJ2-6; D gene: -; clone size: -; CDR3 protein: CASSEENSGANVLTF; CDR3 DNA: TGTGCCAGCAGTGAAGAGAACTCTGGGGCCAACGTCCTGACTTTC
V gene: TRBV5-4; J gene: TRBJ2-5; D gene: -; clone size: -; CDR3 protein: CASSFRGEETQYF; CDR3 DNA: TGTGCCAGCAGCTTTAGAGGGGAAGAGACCCAGTACTTC
V gene: TRBV7-9; J gene: TRBJ2-1; D gene: TRBD1; clone size: -; CDR3 protein: CASSDSLDRGRGGYNEQFF; CDR3 DNA: TGTGCCAGCAGCGACTCCTTAGACAGGGGGCGCGGCGGTTACAATGAGCAGTTCTTC
V gene: TRBV7-8; J gene: TRBJ1-5; D gene: -; clone size: -; CDR3 protein: CASSLVGQALQSQHF; CDR3 DNA: TGTGCCAGCAGCTTAGTCGGGCAGGCGTTGCAGTCCCAGCATTTT
V gene: TRBV9; J gene: TRBJ2-1; D gene: -; clone size: -; CDR3 protein: CASSLSSSIPGINEQFF; CDR3 DNA: TGTGCCAGCAGCTTGAGTAGCTCTATCCCAGGGATTAATGAGCAGTTCTTC
V gene: TRBV28; J gene: TRBJ2-7; D gene: -; clone size: -; CDR3 protein: CASSSWNRGEQYF; CDR3 DNA: TGTGCCAGCAGTTCCTGGAACCGAGGCGAGCAGTACTTC
V gene: TRBV27; J gene: TRBJ2-5; D gene: -; clone size: -; CDR3 protein: CASRQDSQETQYF; CDR3 DNA: TGTGCCAGCAGGCAAGACAGCCAAGAGACCCAGTACTTC
V gene: TRBV5-1; J gene: TRBJ1-1; D gene: -; clone size: -; CDR3 protein: CASSLESWNTEAFF; CDR3 DNA: TGCGCCAGCAGCTTGGAGTCGTGGAACACTGAAGCTTTCTTT
V gene: TRBV6-1; J gene: TRBJ2-2; D gene: -; clone size: -; CDR3 protein: CASSRENTGELFF; CDR3 DNA: TGTGCCAGCAGTCGGGAGAACACCGGGGAGCTGTTTTTT
V gene: TRBV5-4; J gene: TRBJ2-7; D gene: -; clone size: -; CDR3 protein: CASSSDSYEQYF; CDR3 DNA: TGTGCCAGCAGCTCAGACTCCTACGAGCAGTACTTC
V gene: TRBV2; J gene: TRBJ2-1; D gene: -; clone size: -; CDR3 protein: CASSEVFVHNEQFF; CDR3 DNA: TGTGCCAGCAGTGAGGTTTTCGTACACAATGAGCAGTTCTTC
V gene: TRBV10-3; J gene: TRBJ2-3; D gene: -; clone size: -; CDR3 protein: CAINRERTDTQYF; CDR3 DNA: TGTGCCATCAACCGGGAACGCACAGATACGCAGTATTTT
V gene: TRBV10-3; J gene: TRBJ2-7; D gene: -; clone size: -; CDR3 protein: CAIRKTDEQYF; CDR3 DNA: TGTGCCATCCGCAAGACAGACGAGCAGTACTTC
V gene: TRBV28; J gene: TRBJ2-4; D gene: -; clone size: -; CDR3 protein: CASSHRDGNIQYF; CDR3 DNA: TGTGCCAGCAGCCACCGGGACGGAAACATTCAGTACTTC
V gene: TRBV28; J gene: TRBJ2-3; D gene: -; clone size: -; CDR3 protein: CASSFSGSADTQYF; CDR3 DNA: TGTGCCAGCAGTTTCTCGGGGTCAGCAGATACGCAGTATTTT
V gene: TRBV7-9; J gene: TRBJ1-5; D gene: -; clone size: -; CDR3 protein: CASSLWDSNQPQHF; CDR3 DNA: TGTGCCAGCAGCTTGTGGGACAGCAATCAGCCCCAGCATTTT
V gene: TRBV7-9; J gene: TRBJ2-2; D gene: TRBD2; clone size: -; CDR3 protein: CASSSQREWATGELFF; CDR3 DNA: TGTGCCAGCAGCTCGCAGCGGGAGTGGGCCACCGGGGAGCTGTTTTTT
V gene: TRBV28; J gene: TRBJ1-4; D gene: TRBD1; clone size: -; CDR3 protein: CASSTGQANEKLFF; CDR3 DNA: TGTGCCAGCAGTACTGGACAGGCTAATGAAAAACTGTTTTTT
V gene: TRBV5-1; J gene: TRBJ2-7; D gene: -; clone size: -; CDR3 protein: CASSYVLSYEQYF; CDR3 DNA: TGCGCCAGCAGCTACGTGCTCTCCTACGAGCAGTACTTC
V gene: TRBV5-1; J gene: TRBJ1-1; D gene: TRBD1; clone size: -; CDR3 protein: CASSGDRRFTEAFF; CDR3 DNA: TGCGCCAGCAGCGGGGACAGGAGGTTCACTGAAGCTTTCTTT
V gene: TRBV10-3; J gene: TRBJ1-5; D gene: -; clone size: once; CDR3 protein: CAISELPGEGQPQHF; CDR3 DNA: TGTGCCATCAGTGAGCTACCAGGGGAAGGGCAGCCCCAGCATTTT
V gene: TRBV4-1; J gene: TRBJ1-1; D gene: -; clone size: -; CDR3 protein: CASSQDRANTEAFF; CDR3 DNA: TGCGCCAGCAGCCAAGACAGGGCCAACACTGAAGCTTTCTTT
V gene: TRBV6-5; J gene: TRBJ1-2; D gene: -; clone size: -; CDR3 protein: CATAPTAPGGYTF; CDR3 DNA: TGTGCGACAGCCCCCACGGCCCCGGGTGGCTACACCTTC
V gene: TRBV20-1; J gene: TRBJ2-1; D gene: TRBD2; clone size: -; CDR3 protein: CSVNSGNEQFF; CDR3 DNA: TGCAGTGTGAATAGCGGGAATGAGCAGTTCTTC
V gene: TRBV4-1; J gene: TRBJ2-7; D gene: TRBD1; clone size: -; CDR3 protein: CASSLGQGPYEQYF; CDR3 DNA: TGCGCCAGCAGCCTGGGACAGGGTCCCTACGAGCAGTACTTC
V gene: TRBV14; J gene: TRBJ2-3; D gene: TRBD2; clone size: -; CDR3 protein: CASSHNSGRGTDTQYF; CDR3 DNA: TGTGCCAGCAGCCACAATAGCGGGAGGGGCACAGATACGCAGTATTTT
V gene: TRBV7-9; J gene: TRBJ1-3; D gene: -; clone size: -; CDR3 protein: CASSYRTVFGSGNTIYF; CDR3 DNA: TGTGCCAGCAGCTATAGGACAGTGTTCGGCTCTGGAAACACCATATATTTT
V gene: TRBV7-9; J gene: TRBJ1-2; D gene: TRBD1; clone size: -; CDR3 protein: CASSLNSDRANYGYTF; CDR3 DNA: TGTGCCAGCAGCTTAAACTCGGACAGGGCTAACTATGGCTACACCTTC
V gene: TRBV11-2; J gene: TRBJ2-2; D gene: -; clone size: -; CDR3 protein: CASRHPVEVAVAGELFF; CDR3 DNA: TGTGCCAGCAGACACCCCGTCGAGGTAGCGGTGGCCGGGGAGCTGTTTTTT
V gene: TRBV5-1; J gene: TRBJ2-5; D gene: -; clone size: -; CDR3 protein: CASSWQGSQETQYF; CDR3 DNA: TGCGCCAGCAGCTGGCAGGGGTCACAAGAGACCCAGTACTTC
V gene: TRBV2; J gene: TRBJ2-1; D gene: -; clone size: -; CDR3 protein: CASEGPSYNEQFF; CDR3 DNA: TGTGCCAGCGAGGGGCCATCATACAATGAGCAGTTCTTC
V gene: TRBV29-1; J gene: TRBJ1-1; D gene: -; clone size: -; CDR3 protein: CSVVLWGAEWNTEAFF; CDR3 DNA: TGCAGCGTTGTTTTATGGGGGGCTGAATGGAACACTGAAGCTTTCTTT
V gene: TRBV4-3; J gene: TRBJ2-1; D gene: -; clone size: -; CDR3 protein: CASSQDRASRNEQFF; CDR3 DNA: TGCGCCAGCAGCCAAGATCGGGCTAGCCGCAATGAGCAGTTCTTC
V gene: TRBV7-9; J gene: TRBJ1-3; D gene: TRBD1; clone size: -; CDR3 protein: CASIILRDRGLGNTIYF; CDR3 DNA: TGTGCCAGCATCATCCTCCGGGACAGGGGGCTCGGAAACACCATATATTTT
V gene: TRBV19; J gene: TRBJ1-2; D gene: -; clone size: -; CDR3 protein: CATKGGTNYGYTF; CDR3 DNA: TGTGCCACTAAGGGGGGGACAAACTATGGCTACACCTTC
V gene: TRBV27; J gene: TRBJ1-6; D gene: -; clone size: -; CDR3 protein: CASSLSTNNSPLHF; CDR3 DNA: TGTGCCAGCAGTTTATCAACTAATAATTCACCCCTCCACTTT
V gene: TRBV10-3; J gene: TRBJ2-2; D gene: TRBD1; clone size: -; CDR3 protein: CAISDAGTGVRSGELFF; CDR3 DNA: TGTGCCATCAGTGATGCCGGGACAGGGGTGCGTTCCGGGGAGCTGTTTTTT
V gene: TRBV21-1; J gene: TRBJ2-7; D gene: -; clone size: -; CDR3 protein: CASSKARLAGGTYEQYF; CDR3 DNA: TGTGCCAGCAGCAAAGCGCGACTAGCGGGAGGTACCTACGAGCAGTACTTC